Sequencing of this T cell receptor (beta chain) was carried out in a study of blood T cells in healthy people across ages. The CDR3 is made up of 15 amino acids. Germline V gene sequence: CDR1 MGHDK, CDR2 SYGVNS. Losses at the gene ends were 1 base for V and 4 bases for J; bases not matched to a gene: 4. Alongside a J-beta primer mix, a sample-barcoded 5' primer served in a second PCR lasting about 6 to 11 cycles. One entry per CDR3 protein results from TCRdb running MiXCR on the 5' RACE reads. The table includes about 640,000 distinct CDR3 sequences, 45% to 65% detected once. This TCR derives from a man between 60 and 75 years old in good health. Sequenced input: blood. The gene calls are TRBV25-1 and TRBJ2-1, with 7 bases that match TRBD2. CDR3 DNA sequence: TGTGCCAGCAGTGAATTAAGCGGGACTTACAATGAGCAGTTCTTC. Translation: CASSELSGTYNEQFF.